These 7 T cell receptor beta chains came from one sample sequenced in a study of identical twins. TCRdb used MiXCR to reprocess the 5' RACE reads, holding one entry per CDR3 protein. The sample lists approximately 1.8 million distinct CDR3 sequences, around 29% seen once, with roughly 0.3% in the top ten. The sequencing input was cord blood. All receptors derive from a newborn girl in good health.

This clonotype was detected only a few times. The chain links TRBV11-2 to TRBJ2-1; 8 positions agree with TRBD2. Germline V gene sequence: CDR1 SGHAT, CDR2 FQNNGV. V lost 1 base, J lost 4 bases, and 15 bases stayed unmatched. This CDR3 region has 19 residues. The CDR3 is CASSLAASGGPLIYNEQFF. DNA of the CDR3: TGTGCCAGCAGCTTAGCGGCCAGCGGGGGCCCCCTAATTTACAATGAGCAGTTCTTC.

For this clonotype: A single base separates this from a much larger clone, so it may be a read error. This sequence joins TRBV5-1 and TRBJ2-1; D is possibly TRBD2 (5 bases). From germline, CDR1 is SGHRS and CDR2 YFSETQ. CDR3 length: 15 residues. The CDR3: CASSLLVGVNNAQFF. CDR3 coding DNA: TGCGCCAGCAGCCTTCTAGTGGGAGTTAACAATGCGCAGTTCTTC.

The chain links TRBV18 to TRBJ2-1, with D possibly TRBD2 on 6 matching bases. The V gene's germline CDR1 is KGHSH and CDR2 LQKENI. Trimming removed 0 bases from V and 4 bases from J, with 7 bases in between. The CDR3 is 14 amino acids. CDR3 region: CASSPPAGYNEQFF. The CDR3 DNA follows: TGTGCCAGCTCACCACCGGCGGGGTACAATGAGCAGTTCTTC.

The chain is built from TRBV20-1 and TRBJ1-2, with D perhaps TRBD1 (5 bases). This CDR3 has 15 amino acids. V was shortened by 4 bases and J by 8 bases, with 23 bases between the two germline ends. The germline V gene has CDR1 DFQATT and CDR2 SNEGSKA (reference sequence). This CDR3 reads CSAIAPGPREWGYTF. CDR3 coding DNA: TGCAGTGCTATAGCCCCGGGACCCCGAGAGTGGGGCTACACCTTC.

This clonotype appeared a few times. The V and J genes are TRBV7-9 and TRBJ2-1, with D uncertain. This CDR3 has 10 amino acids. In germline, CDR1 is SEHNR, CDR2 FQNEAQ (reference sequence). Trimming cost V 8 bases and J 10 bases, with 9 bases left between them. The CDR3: CASGRVEQFF. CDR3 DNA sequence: TGTGCCAGCGGCCGGGTCGAGCAGTTCTTC.

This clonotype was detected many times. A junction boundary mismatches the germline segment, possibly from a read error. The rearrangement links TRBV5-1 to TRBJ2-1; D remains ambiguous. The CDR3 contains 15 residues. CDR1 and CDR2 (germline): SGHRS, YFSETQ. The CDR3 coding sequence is TGTGCCAGCAGCTTAGCACAGAGCTCCTACAATGAGCAGTTCTTC. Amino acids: CASSLAQSSYNEQFF. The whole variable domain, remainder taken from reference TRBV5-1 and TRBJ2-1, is KAGVTQTPRYLIKTRGQQVTLSCSPISGHRSVSWYQQTPGQGLQFLFEYFSETQRNKGNFPGRFSGRQFSNSRSEMNVSTLELGDSALYLCASSLAQSSYNEQFFGPGTRLTVL.

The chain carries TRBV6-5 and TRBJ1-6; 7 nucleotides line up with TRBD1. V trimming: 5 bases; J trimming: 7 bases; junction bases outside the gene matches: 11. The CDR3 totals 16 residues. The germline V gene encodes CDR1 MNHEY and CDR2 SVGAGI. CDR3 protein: CASSPDRARTNSPLHF. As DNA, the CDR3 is TGTGCCAGCAGTCCTGACAGGGCCCGTACCAATTCACCCCTCCACTTT.